The rows below give T cell receptor beta chains drawn from one sample of a study of blood T cell repertoires in COVID-19. Only in-frame clones appear in the TCRdb table, and some are missing; sequencing was by immunoSEQ multiplex PCR. Among over 25,000 clones listed, around 86% were seen once. Sequencing input: peripheral blood. The receptors were gathered from a woman aged 60-70 years with active COVID-19. CDR3s include the opening cysteine and the closing phenylalanine or tryptophan. D genes are given only for firm matches. Clone size is not always given. Where it is, it says once, few, many or a class for expanded clones.

>-|-|TRBJ1-1|TRBV5-4
TGTGCCAGCAGCTTGGGCCCAAGTACTTATCAAGCTTTCTTT
CASSLGPSTYQAFF
>-|-|TRBJ2-5|TRBV30
TGTGCCTGGAGTGTGTATGGCGGTGAGACCCAGTACTTC
CAWSVYGGETQYF
>-|-|TRBJ1-1|TRBV30
TGTGCCTGGAGTTCTTGGAACACTGAAGCTTTCTTT
CAWSSWNTEAFF
>-|-|TRBJ2-3|TRBV30
TGTGCCTGGAGTGTTTATCGAGATACGCAGTATTTT
CAWSVYRDTQYF
>-|-|TRBJ1-5|TRBV6-5
TGTGCCAGCAGGAACGGGGGGGGCAATCAGCCCCAGCATTTT
CASRNGGGNQPQHF
>-|once|TRBJ1-2|TRBV11-2
TGTGCCAGCAGCTTAGATTGGGCAACGACGGATGGCTACACCTTC
CASSLDWATTDGYTF
>-|-|TRBJ1-5|TRBV10-3
TGTGCCATCAGTGATCTGTACAATCAGCCCCAGCATTTT
CAISDLYNQPQHF
>TRBD2|-|TRBJ2-7|TRBV6-5
TGTGCCAGCAGACTAGCGAGTGCCTACGAGCAGTACTTC
CASRLASAYEQYF
>TRBD1|-|TRBJ1-2|TRBV6-5
TGTGCCAGCAGGAGACAGGGGAGCTACACCTTC
CASRRQGSYTF
>-|-|TRBJ2-5|TRBV5-1
TGCGCCAGCAGCTTTTCCCCGACTAGTTTTCACGGGGAGACCCAGTACTTC
CASSFSPTSFHGETQYF
>TRBD2|once|TRBJ2-1|TRBV7-2
TGTGCCAGCAGCCCGGACCCGACTAGCGGGGGGGAAAAGTTCTTC
CASSPDPTSGGEKFF
>-|-|TRBJ2-5|TRBV3-1/TRBV3-2
TGTGCCAGCAGCCCCCGACAAATTAGGAGGGTTGGGACCCAGTACTTC
CASSPRQIRRVGTQYF
>TRBD1|-|TRBJ1-2|TRBV18
TGTGCCAGCTCACCAAACAGGGGACTTGAGGGCTACACCTTC
CASSPNRGLEGYTF
>-|once|TRBJ2-2|TRBV7-9
TGTGCCAGCAGCTACGGGAGCGGGGAGCTGTTTTTT
CASSYGSGELFF
>-|-|TRBJ1-1|TRBV7-6
TGTGCCAGCAGCCCCCGCTGGGGGGGTAGGAACACTGAAGCTTTCTTT
CASSPRWGGRNTEAFF
>-|-|TRBJ2-1|TRBV5-1
TGCGCCAGCAGCTTCGACAACAATGAGCAGTTCTTC
CASSFDNNEQFF
>-|-|TRBJ1-2|TRBV9
TGTGCCAGCAGCGTAGGAGTTCATGCGACAGTCTATGGCTACACCTTC
CASSVGVHATVYGYTF
>TRBD1|few|TRBJ1-5|TRBV19
TGTGCCAGTAACAGACAGGGGGACAATCAGCCCCAGCATTTT
CASNRQGDNQPQHF
>-|-|TRBJ1-6|TRBV30
TGTGCCTGGGGACATTTAAATTCACCCCTCCACTTT
CAWGHLNSPLHF
>-|-|TRBJ2-4|TRBV4-2
TGTGCCAGCAGCCAAGAGGTAGCCCCCAGCATTCAGTACTTC
CASSQEVAPSIQYF
>-|-|TRBJ2-5|TRBV2
TGTGCCAGCAAGGGAGGAGCCTTGACCCAGTACTTC
CASKGGALTQYF
>TRBD1|-|TRBJ2-1|TRBV7-2
TGTGCCAGCAAACACCGGGACAGCCCACCTAATGAGCAGTTCTTC
CASKHRDSPPNEQFF
>-|-|TRBJ2-7|TRBV5-6
TGTGCCAGCAGCTTGGCAGGGCTACTATCTACCTACGAGCAGTACTTC
CASSLAGLLSTYEQYF
>-|once|TRBJ2-1|TRBV28
TGTGCCAGCAGCCCTCTAAATGAGCAGTTCTTC
CASSPLNEQFF
>-|-|TRBJ1-5|TRBV19
TGTGCCAGTAGTATAATGGTCAGGGCCACCAATCAGCCCCAGCATTTT
CASSIMVRATNQPQHF
>-|-|TRBJ1-6|TRBV27
TGTGCCAGCAGTTTATATCCCAGGAATTCACCCCTCCACTTT
CASSLYPRNSPLHF
>-|-|TRBJ1-2|TRBV27
TGTGCCAGCAGCCCCCCAGGGTCCTATGGCTACACCTTC
CASSPPGSYGYTF
>TRBD1|-|TRBJ1-2|TRBV19
TGTGCCAGTAGTCAGGGGGGCGCGGGGAACTATGGCTACACCTTC
CASSQGGAGNYGYTF
>-|-|TRBJ2-3|TRBV15
TGTGCCACCAGCAGATTCGGACTCCCAAGCTCCACAGATACGCAGTATTTT
CATSRFGLPSSTDTQYF
>-|-|TRBJ2-3|TRBV6-2/TRBV6-3
TGTGCCAGCAGTTACGTAACTAGCACAGATACGCAGTATTTT
CASSYVTSTDTQYF
>TRBD1|-|TRBJ1-6|TRBV6-6
TGTGCCAGCAGTCGGGGACAGGGAGAGAGTATTAGTAATTCACCCCTCCACTTT
CASSRGQGESISNSPLHF
>TRBD2|-|TRBJ2-3|TRBV3-1/TRBV3-2
TGTGCCAGCAGCTATAGCGGGATGGGTGCAGATACGCAGTATTTT
CASSYSGMGADTQYF
>-|few|TRBJ1-3|TRBV2
TGTGCCAGCAGTGAACCTCGCGCTGGAAACACCATATATTTT
CASSEPRAGNTIYF
>TRBD2|-|TRBJ2-5|TRBV3-1/TRBV3-2
TGTGCCAGCAGCCAATCCCCGACTAGCGTTGTCTCTGAGACCCAGTACTTC
CASSQSPTSVVSETQYF
>TRBD1|once|TRBJ1-1|TRBV19
TGTGCCAGTTCGGGACAGAGGAACACTGAAGCTTTCTTT
CASSGQRNTEAFF
>-|-|TRBJ2-7|TRBV5-5
TGTGCCAGCAGCCAGAGGACAGCCTACGAGCAGTACTTC
CASSQRTAYEQYF
>-|-|TRBJ2-4|TRBV30
TGTGCCTGGAGTGCCGGGACTCTTCAGTACTTC
CAWSAGTLQYF
>TRBD2|-|TRBJ2-7|TRBV28
TGTGCCAGCAGGGGATGGCGGGAGGGCCACCACGAGCAGTACTTC
CASRGWREGHHEQYF
>TRBD2|-|TRBJ2-7|TRBV7-8
TGTGCCAGCAACCCTGAGACTAGCGGTTACGAGCAGTACTTC
CASNPETSGYEQYF
>-|once|TRBJ2-5|TRBV5-4
TGTGCCAGCAGCTTGGCCGTCGGGGGGACCCAGTACTTC
CASSLAVGGTQYF
>TRBD2|-|TRBJ2-5|TRBV9
TGTGCCAGCAGCGAGGGGGGACTAGCGGACCAAGAGACCCAGTACTTC
CASSEGGLADQETQYF
>-|-|TRBJ2-4|TRBV5-1
TGCGCCAGCAGCTTGGCAGGGACTTTGATAGCCAAAAACATTCAGTACTTC
CASSLAGTLIAKNIQYF
>TRBD1|-|TRBJ1-6|TRBV14
TGTGCCAGCCGGACAGGGTTTATTTCACCCCTCCACTTT
CASRTGFISPLHF
>-|-|TRBJ2-5|TRBV6-5
TGTGCCAGCCAGGGGCAAGAGACCCAGTACTTC
CASQGQETQYF
>TRBD2|-|TRBJ2-7|TRBV19
TGTGCCAGTAGCAATCTCGCTAGCGGGAGGGCCAATCCCGAGCAGTACTTC
CASSNLASGRANPEQYF
>TRBD2|-|TRBJ2-7|TRBV5-4
TGTGCCAGCAGCTTCGTGAGCGGGAGTCGCGAGCAGTACTTC
CASSFVSGSREQYF
>-|-|TRBJ2-5|TRBV28
TGTGCCAGCTCCCAGGGAAATCGGGAGACCCAGTACTTC
CASSQGNRETQYF
>TRBD1|-|TRBJ1-2|TRBV5-1
TGCGCCAGCAGCTCCACAGGGGTCTATGGCTACACCTTC
CASSSTGVYGYTF
>TRBD2|-|TRBJ2-3|TRBV5-1
TGCGCCAGCAGCACCTCCGGGACTAGCGGGGGCTCAGATACGCAGTATTTT
CASSTSGTSGGSDTQYF
>-|-|TRBJ2-1|TRBV9
TGTGCCAGCAGCGTAGGGTTTGAGCATGAGCAGTTCTTC
CASSVGFEHEQFF
>-|-|TRBJ2-2|TRBV9
TGTGCCAGCAGCGTATCGGGAGACCGGGAGCTGTTTTTT
CASSVSGDRELFF
>-|-|TRBJ2-1|TRBV24-1
TGTGCCACCAGGGACGGGGCTATCGGGGGGCAGTTCTTC
CATRDGAIGGQFF
>-|-|TRBJ1-1|TRBV4-1
TGCGCCAGCACCGTCCGACAGAACACTGAAGCTTTCTTT
CASTVRQNTEAFF
>TRBD1|-|TRBJ1-4|TRBV4-2
TGTGCCAGCAGCCACTCACAGGGGCTTAATGAAAAACTGTTTTTT
CASSHSQGLNEKLFF
>TRBD1|-|TRBJ1-1|TRBV2
TGTGCCAGTACACGGGACAGGAACACTGAAGCTTTCTTT
CASTRDRNTEAFF
>-|-|TRBJ2-2|TRBV2
TGTGCCAGCAGTGAAGCGGCAGCCGGGACAACGAACACCGGGGAGCTGTTTTTT
CASSEAAAGTTNTGELFF
>TRBD2|-|TRBJ2-2|TRBV5-4
TGTGCCAGCAGCTTGTATCAGCGGGAGACCGGGGAGCTGTTTTTT
CASSLYQRETGELFF
>TRBD2|-|TRBJ2-7|TRBV6-6
TGTGCCAGCATCCGGGGGGAGGGGAGCTCCTACGAGCAGTACTTC
CASIRGEGSSYEQYF
>-|-|TRBJ2-1|TRBV3-1/TRBV3-2
TGTGCCAGCAGCCAAGTTACACAGGGTCACTACAATGAGCAGTTCTTC
CASSQVTQGHYNEQFF